This TCR beta chain was identified in a study of cytomegalovirus exposure and HLA in healthy donors. Study in general: Tens of millions of unique TCRs from HLA-typed donors were held in an early release of data.

This clone was recorded a few times. Its antigen is not identified. Donors likely had unrecorded immune exposures despite being nominally healthy when sampled. Study results and caveats: Only CMV serostatus was available as immune exposure information.

V shed 5 bases and J 7 bases; nucleotides not matched to a gene: 14. The CDR3 loop spans 17 amino acids. CDR1 is WNHNN and CDR2 is SYGVQD in the germline V gene (reference sequence). The PCR used 60 Vbeta and 13 Jbeta primers. Sequencing was performed with immunoSEQ multiplex PCR; in TCRdb, only in-frame clones are kept and a portion is missing. The repertoire holds 50,000 to 60,000 clones, with roughly four fifths as singletons. The chain recombines TRBV10-1 with TRBJ2-1, with 10 bases identical to TRBD2. Sequencing was performed on PBMCs. This receptor was identified in a woman aged 35 to 49 in good health and CMV-seropositive. CDR3 bases: TGCGCCAGCAGTAGAGGGGAACTAGCGGGGCCGGGGAATGAGCAGTTCTTC. Translated, it gives CASSRGELAGPGNEQFF.